The T cell receptor (beta chain) described here comes from a study of blood T cell repertoires in COVID-19. Study-level background: Sources were T cells, B-cell-depleted T cells, or PBMCs; the material itself was cDNA or gDNA.

Concerning this clone: This CDR3 is also generated by other DNA sequences in the sample.

V lost 1 base, J lost 1 base, and 0 bases stayed unmatched. Germline CDR1 and CDR2: SNHLY and FYNNEI. This CDR3 has 14 residues. Original processing methods: Amplifying reference gene primers gave estimates of nucleated cell counts. Assay: immunoSEQ multiplex PCR; the TCRdb copy retains only in-frame clones and omits some. That table supplies the V and J calls and clone size; D and trimming were determined from the DNA. The sample lists some 150,000 clones; around 85% were seen once. J is TRBJ1-1 and V is TRBV2; TRBD1 agrees at 7 bases. This sequence was found in a man aged 55-75 years who had recovered from COVID-19. The sample comprised peripheral blood. CDR3 nucleotides: TGTGCCAGCAGTGAAGGACAGGGGAACACTGAAGCTTTCTTT. Translating gives CASSEGQGNTEAFF.